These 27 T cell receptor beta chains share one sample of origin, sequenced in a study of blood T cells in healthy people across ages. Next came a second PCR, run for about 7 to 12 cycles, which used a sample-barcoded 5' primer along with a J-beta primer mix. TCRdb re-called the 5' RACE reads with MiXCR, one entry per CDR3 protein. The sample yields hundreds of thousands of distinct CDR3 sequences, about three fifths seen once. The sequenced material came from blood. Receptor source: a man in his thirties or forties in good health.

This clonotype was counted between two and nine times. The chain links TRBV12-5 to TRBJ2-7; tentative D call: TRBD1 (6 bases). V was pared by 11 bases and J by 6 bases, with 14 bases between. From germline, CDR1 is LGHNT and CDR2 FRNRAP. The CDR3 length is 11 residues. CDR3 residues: CASAGQREQYF. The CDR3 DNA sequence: TGTGCTTCGGCTGGACAGCGCGAGCAGTACTTC.

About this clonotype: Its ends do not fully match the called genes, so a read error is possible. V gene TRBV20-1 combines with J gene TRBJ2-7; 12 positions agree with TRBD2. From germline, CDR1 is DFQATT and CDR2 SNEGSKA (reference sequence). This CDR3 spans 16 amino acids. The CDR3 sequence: CGARGFSSGRDYEQYF. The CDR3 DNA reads TGCGGTGCTAGAGGTTTTTCTAGCGGGAGGGACTACGAGCAGTACTTC.

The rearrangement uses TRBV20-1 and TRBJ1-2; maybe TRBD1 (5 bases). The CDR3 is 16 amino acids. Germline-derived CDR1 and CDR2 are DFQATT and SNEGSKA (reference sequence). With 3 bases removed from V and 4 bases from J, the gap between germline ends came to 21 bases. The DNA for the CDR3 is TGCAGTGCTAGGGGGCCCCAGGGACTCCTCCGCTATGGCTACACCTTC. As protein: CSARGPQGLLRYGYTF.

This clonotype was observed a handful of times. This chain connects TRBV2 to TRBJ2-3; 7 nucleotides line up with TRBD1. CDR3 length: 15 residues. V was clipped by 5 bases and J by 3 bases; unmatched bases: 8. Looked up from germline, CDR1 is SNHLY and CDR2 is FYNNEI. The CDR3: CASSLGTVLTDTQYF. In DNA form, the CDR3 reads TGTGCCAGCAGTTTAGGGACAGTCTTAACAGATACGCAGTATTTT.

The DNA of the CDR3 is TGTGCCAGCAGCCGGACAGGGCCCTATGGCTACACCTTC. Translation: CASSRTGPYGYTF. This rearrangement joins TRBV3-1 to TRBJ1-2; TRBD1 agrees at 8 bases. This CDR3 is 13 amino acids long. CDR1 LGHDT and CDR2 YNNKEL come from the germline V gene (reference sequence). The V segment lost 4 bases and the J segment 4 bases; nucleotides outside the gene matches: 2.

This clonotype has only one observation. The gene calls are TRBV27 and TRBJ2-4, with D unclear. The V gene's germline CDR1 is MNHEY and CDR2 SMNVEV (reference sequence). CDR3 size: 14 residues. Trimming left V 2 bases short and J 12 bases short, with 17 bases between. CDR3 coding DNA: TGTGCCAGCAGTTTAACTATAACGGGCCCCCCTCAGTACTTC. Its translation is CASSLTITGPPQYF.

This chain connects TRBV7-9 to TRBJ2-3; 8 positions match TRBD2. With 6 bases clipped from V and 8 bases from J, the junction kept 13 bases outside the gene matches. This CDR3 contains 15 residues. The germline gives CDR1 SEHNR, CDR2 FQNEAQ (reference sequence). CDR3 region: CASRITSGLSPTQYF. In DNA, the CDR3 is TGTGCCAGCAGAATTACTAGCGGACTCTCTCCTACGCAGTATTTT.

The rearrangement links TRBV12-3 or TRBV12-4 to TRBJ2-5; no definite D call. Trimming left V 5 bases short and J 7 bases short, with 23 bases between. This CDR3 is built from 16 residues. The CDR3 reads CASSTLSTGGRGTQYF. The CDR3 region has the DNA TGTGCCAGCAGTACCTTAAGTACTGGCGGAAGAGGGACCCAGTACTTC.

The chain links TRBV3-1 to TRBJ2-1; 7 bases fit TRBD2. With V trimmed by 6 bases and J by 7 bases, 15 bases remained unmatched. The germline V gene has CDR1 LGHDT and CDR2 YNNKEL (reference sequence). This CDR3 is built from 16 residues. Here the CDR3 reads CASRPTGTISFNEQFF. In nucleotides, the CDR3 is TGTGCCAGCAGGCCCACCGGGACTATCTCTTTTAATGAGCAGTTCTTC.

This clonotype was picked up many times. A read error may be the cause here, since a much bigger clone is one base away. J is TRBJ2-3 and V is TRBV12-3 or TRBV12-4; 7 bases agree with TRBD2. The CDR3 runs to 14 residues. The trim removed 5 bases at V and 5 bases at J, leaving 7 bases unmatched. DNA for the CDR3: TGTGCCAGCAGTGTCGGGGGGAGAGGAGATACGCAGTATTTT. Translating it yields CASSVGGRGDTQYF.

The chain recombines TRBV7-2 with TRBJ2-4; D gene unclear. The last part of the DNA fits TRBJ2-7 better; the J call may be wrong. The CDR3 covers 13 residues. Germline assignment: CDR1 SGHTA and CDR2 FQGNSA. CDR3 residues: CASSLGLDDEQYF. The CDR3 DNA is TGTGCCAGCAGCTTAGGTTTAGACGACGAGCAGTACTTC.

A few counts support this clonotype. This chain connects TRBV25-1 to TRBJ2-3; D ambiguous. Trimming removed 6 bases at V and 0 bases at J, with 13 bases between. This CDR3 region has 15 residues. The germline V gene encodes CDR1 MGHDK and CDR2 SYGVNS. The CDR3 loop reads CASSAPEPSTDTQYF. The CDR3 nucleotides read TGTGCCAGCAGCGCTCCCGAGCCTAGCACAGATACGCAGTATTTT.

The CDR3, as DNA: TGCAGTGCAACCCGGGACCTTCAAGCTAACTATGGCTACACCTTC. It yields the protein CSATRDLQANYGYTF. The chain recombines TRBV20-1 with TRBJ1-2, with D possibly TRBD1 on 5 matching bases. V was pared by 6 bases and J by 0 bases, with 17 bases between. The CDR3 is 15 amino acids. Germline CDR1 is DFQATT and CDR2 is SNEGSKA (reference sequence).

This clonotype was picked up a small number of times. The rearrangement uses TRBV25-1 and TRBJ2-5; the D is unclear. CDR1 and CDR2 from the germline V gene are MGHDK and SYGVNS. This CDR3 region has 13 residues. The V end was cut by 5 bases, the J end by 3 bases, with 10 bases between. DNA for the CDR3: TGTGCCAGCAGTTCTCCAGCCAAAGAGACCCAGTACTTC. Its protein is CASSSPAKETQYF.

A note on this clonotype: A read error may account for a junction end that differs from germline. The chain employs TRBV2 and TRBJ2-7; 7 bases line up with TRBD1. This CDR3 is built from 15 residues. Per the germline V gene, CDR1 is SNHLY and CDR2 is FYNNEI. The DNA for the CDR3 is TGTGCCGGCAGTGATGGGCAGGGGGTCAGGAACGAGCAGTACTTC. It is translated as CAGSDGQGVRNEQYF.

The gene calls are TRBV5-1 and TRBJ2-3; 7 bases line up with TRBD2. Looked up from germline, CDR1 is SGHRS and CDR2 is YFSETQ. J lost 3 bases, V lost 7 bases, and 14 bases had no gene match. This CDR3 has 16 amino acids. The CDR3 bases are TGCGCCAGCGGGCCCTTGCTAGCGGTCCAGACAGATACGCAGTATTTT. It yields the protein CASGPLLAVQTDTQYF.

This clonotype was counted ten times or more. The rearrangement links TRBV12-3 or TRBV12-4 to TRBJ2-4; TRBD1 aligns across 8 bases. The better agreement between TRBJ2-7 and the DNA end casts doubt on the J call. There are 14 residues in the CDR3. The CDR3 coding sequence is TGTGCCAGCAGCAGAGGACAGGGAACTTACGAGCAGTACTTC. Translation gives CASSRGQGTYEQYF.

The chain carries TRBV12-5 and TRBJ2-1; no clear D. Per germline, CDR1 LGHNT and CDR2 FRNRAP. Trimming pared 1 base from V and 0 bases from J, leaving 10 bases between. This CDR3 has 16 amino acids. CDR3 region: CASGLDTAFSYNEQFF. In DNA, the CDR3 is TGTGCTAGTGGTTTGGATACAGCTTTCTCCTACAATGAGCAGTTCTTC.

The chain's CDR3 is CASSDGSSYNEQYF. CDR3 DNA sequence: TGTGCCAGCAGTGACGGGAGCTCCTACAATGAGCAGTACTTC. The V call is TRBV6-4, the J call TRBJ2-1; possible D gene TRBD2, 5 bases. The J call is in doubt because the DNA end fits TRBJ2-7 better. The germline CDR1 and CDR2 sequences are MRHNA and SNTAGT. CDR3 size: 14 residues.

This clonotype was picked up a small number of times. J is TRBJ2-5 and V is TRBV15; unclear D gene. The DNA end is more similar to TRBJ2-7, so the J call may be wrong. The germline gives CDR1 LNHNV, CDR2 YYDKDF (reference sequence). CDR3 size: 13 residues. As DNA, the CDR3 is TGTGCCACCAGCAGAGATCCGGTAGGCGAGCAGTACTTC. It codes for CATSRDPVGEQYF.

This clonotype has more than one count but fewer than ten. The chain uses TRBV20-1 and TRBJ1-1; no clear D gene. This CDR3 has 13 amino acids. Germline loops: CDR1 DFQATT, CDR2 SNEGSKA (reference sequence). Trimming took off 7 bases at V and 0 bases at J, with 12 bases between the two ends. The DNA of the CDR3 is TGCAGTGTCGGAGGGCAGGTGAACACTGAAGCTTTCTTT. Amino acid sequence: CSVGGQVNTEAFF.

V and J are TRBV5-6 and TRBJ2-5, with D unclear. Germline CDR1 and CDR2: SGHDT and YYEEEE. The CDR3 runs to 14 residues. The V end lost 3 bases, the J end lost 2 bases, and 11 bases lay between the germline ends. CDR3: CASSSDSTQETQYF. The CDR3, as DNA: TGTGCCAGCAGCTCCGATAGCACTCAAGAGACCCAGTACTTC.

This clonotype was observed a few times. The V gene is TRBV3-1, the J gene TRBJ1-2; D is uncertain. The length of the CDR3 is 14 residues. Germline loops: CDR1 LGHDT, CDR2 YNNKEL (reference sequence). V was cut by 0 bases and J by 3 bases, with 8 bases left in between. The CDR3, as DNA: TGTGCCAGCAGCCAAGAATCCCGAGACTATGGCTACACCTTC. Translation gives CASSQESRDYGYTF.

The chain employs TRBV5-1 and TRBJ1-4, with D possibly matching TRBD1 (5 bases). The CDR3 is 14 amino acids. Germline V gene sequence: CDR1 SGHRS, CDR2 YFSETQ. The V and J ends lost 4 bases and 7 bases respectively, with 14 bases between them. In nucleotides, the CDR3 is TGCGCCAGCAGCATAACAGGAGGTCGTGAAAAACTGTTTTTT. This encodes CASSITGGREKLFF.

Here the CDR3 reads CASSLLGTLNTDTQYF. The CDR3 DNA reads as TGTGCCAGCTCCCTCCTGGGGACGTTGAACACAGATACGCAGTATTTT. The chain employs TRBV6-1 and TRBJ2-3; D possibly matches TRBD1 or TRBD2 (5 bases each). The CDR3 sequence is 16 residues long. The germline V and J ends were trimmed by 8 bases and 2 bases, with 20 bases remaining between them. The V gene's germline CDR1 is MNHNS and CDR2 SASEGT.

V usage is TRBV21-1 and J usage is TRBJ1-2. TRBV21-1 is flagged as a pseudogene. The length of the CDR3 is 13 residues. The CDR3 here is CASNSTATYGYTF. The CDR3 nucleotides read TGTGCCAGCAACTCAACCGCGACTTATGGCTACACCTTC.

CDR3: CASRLDGLNSPLHF. CDR3 coding DNA: TGTGCCAGCAGACTAGACGGCCTCAATTCACCCCTCCACTTT. The V call is TRBV7-9, the J call TRBJ1-6; D not certain. This CDR3 is 14 amino acids long. V lost 6 bases to trimming and J lost 7 bases, with 13 bases between them. Germline CDR1 reads SEHNR; CDR2 reads FQNEAQ (reference sequence). The full variable domain, with the rest looked up from reference TRBV7-9 and TRBJ1-6, is DTGVSQNPRHKITKRGQNVTFRCDPISEHNRLYWYRQTLGQGPEFLTYFQNEAQLEKSRLLSDRFSAERPKGSFSTLEIQRTEQGDSAMYLCASRLDGLNSPLHFGNGTRLTVT.